The source of this T cell receptor beta chain is a study of a mutant IDH1 vaccine in newly diagnosed glioma. Study in general: Of treated patients, around 60% were men and about 38% women, averaging roughly 40 years.

CDR1 MGHRA and CDR2 YSYEKL come from the germline V gene. This CDR3 spans 17 amino acids. Trimming took off 0 bases at V and 7 bases at J, with 19 bases between the two ends. Using immunoSEQ multiplex PCR, the repertoire was profiled, and TCRdb retains in-frame clones only, with some absent. The table has 38,000 or so clones, 80% seen once. Concerning this clone: Its antigen is currently unknown.

Time point in this sample: week 11, during vaccination. The content of each vaccine dose was 300 ug of mutant IDH1 20-mer peptide, and topical imiquimod accompanied it. Astrocytomas that were new, WHO grade 3 or 4, IDH1-mutant and ATRX-lost were present in the donors. The chain has TRBV4-1 and TRBJ1-5, with D tentatively TRBD1 (6 bases). The source is a young woman with glioma. Some clones in this sample may be carry-over from other donors' samples. Sequenced material: peripheral blood mononuclear cells (PBMCs), taken from a glioma patient whose treatment included an IDH1 peptide vaccine. This CDR3 reads CASSQDWDSGGYQPQHF. The CDR3 nucleotides are TGCGCCAGCAGCCAAGACTGGGACTCGGGGGGCTACCAGCCCCAGCATTTT.